These 8 T cell receptor beta chains were all obtained from the same sample, sequenced in a study of T cell responses to AZD1222 COVID-19 vaccine. The repertoire was sequenced with immunoSEQ multiplex PCR; TCRdb's copy has only in-frame clones and lacks some. The sample shows 120,000 to 150,000 clones, approximately 85% of them seen only once. The specimen was peripheral blood, collected 28 days after the second dose of the MenACWY control vaccine. The source is an adult who received the MenACWY meningococcal vaccine as a control.

The gene calls are TRBV4-3 and TRBJ2-7, with D possibly TRBD1 on 6 matching bases. CDR1 is LGHNA, CDR2 YSLEER, per germline. This CDR3 is built from 15 residues. Trimming cost V 3 bases and J 1 base, with 13 bases left between them. The CDR3 here is CASSHTGTKSYEQYF. The CDR3 coding sequence is TGCGCCAGCAGCCATACCGGGACAAAATCCTACGAGCAGTACTTC.

The rearrangement joins TRBV30 to TRBJ1-5; weak D call: TRBD1 (5 bases). Germline V gene sequence: CDR1 GTSNPN, CDR2 SVGIG (reference sequence). The length of the CDR3 is 13 residues. V lost 5 bases, J lost 1 base, and 9 bases lay in between. CDR3: CAWEGSSNQPQHF. The CDR3 coding sequence is TGTGCCTGGGAGGGGTCCAGCAATCAGCCCCAGCATTTT.

The V and J genes are TRBV30 and TRBJ1-3, with 7 positions matching TRBD1. The V gene end was trimmed by 4 bases and the J gene end by 7 bases; junction bases not matched to a gene: 1. The CDR3 consists of 11 residues. Germline lookup yields CDR1 GTSNPN and CDR2 SVGIG (reference sequence). Written as DNA, the CDR3 is TGTGCCTGGACACAGGGGAACACCATATATTTT. Its protein is CAWTQGNTIYF.

J is TRBJ1-6 and V is TRBV5-1; 8 nucleotides align to TRBD1. The germline V gene encodes CDR1 SGHRS and CDR2 YFSETQ. J lost 7 bases, V lost 7 bases, and 7 bases had no gene match. This CDR3 region has 14 residues. CDR3 bases: TGCGCCAGCCACGGACAGGGCGTGAATTCACCCCTCCACTTT. Protein sequence: CASHGQGVNSPLHF. The complete variable domain, with remaining parts taken from reference TRBV5-1 and TRBJ1-6, reads KAGVTQTPRYLIKTRGQQVTLSCSPISGHRSVSWYQQTPGQGLQFLFEYFSETQRNKGNFPGRFSGRQFSNSRSEMNVSTLELGDSALYLCASHGQGVNSPLHFGNGTRLTVT.

The V call is TRBV6-6, the J call TRBJ2-7; 9 nucleotides agree with TRBD1. Unmatched junction bases numbered 5, after V lost 6 bases and J lost 2 bases. Germline V gives CDR1 MNHNY, CDR2 SVGAGI (reference sequence). The CDR3 extends over 14 amino acids. The CDR3, as DNA: TGTGCCAGCAGAAACAGGGGGCGTACCTACGAGCAGTACTTC. Its translation: CASRNRGRTYEQYF.

V and J are TRBV4-3 and TRBJ1-3; weak D call: TRBD1 (5 bases). The CDR3 has 13 amino acids. CDR1 is LGHNA and CDR2 is YSLEER in the germline V gene. Trimming removed 5 bases at V and 3 bases at J, with 8 bases between. CDR3 sequence: CASSLGHGNTIYF. CDR3 DNA sequence: TGCGCCAGCAGCTTAGGACATGGAAACACCATATATTTT.

The V gene is TRBV5-6, the J gene TRBJ1-2; 12 bases map to TRBD1. Germline values: CDR1 SGHDT, CDR2 YYEEEE. There are 16 residues in the CDR3. The V gene end was trimmed by 4 bases and the J gene end by 3 bases; junction bases not matched to a gene: 7. The CDR3 DNA follows: TGTGCCAGCAGCGGCGGGACAGGGGGCTCTCACTATGGCTACACCTTC. This encodes CASSGGTGGSHYGYTF.

CDR3 loop: CASRFDRVGPGELFF. The CDR3 DNA reads TGTGCCAGTCGCTTCGACCGAGTCGGACCCGGGGAGCTGTTTTTT. The J gene is TRBJ2-2, the V gene TRBV28; no reliable D call. Germline CDR1 and CDR2: MDHEN and SYDVKM. V gave up 9 bases and J gave up 6 bases, with 20 bases separating them. The CDR3 consists of 15 residues.